Shown below are 11 T cell receptor beta chains from a single sample sequenced in a study of blood T cell repertoires in COVID-19 (TCRdb year 2020). Library method: the immunoSEQ multiplex PCR assay. Drawn from immuneACCESS, this table holds only the in-frame rearrangements with V and J called that TCRdb kept. Clones are partly lost; checked studies trace under half to an unresolved V gene and leave the rest unexplained. Present in this sample are 170,000 or so clones, 60% to 80% of which were seen just once. The ten largest make up roughly 28% of the sample. The source material was peripheral blood. These receptors originate from a woman in her 70s with acute or convalescent COVID-19.

The V gene is TRBV7-6, the J gene TRBJ2-1; 12 nucleotides match TRBD2. CDR1 is SGHVS and CDR2 is FNYEAQ in the germline V gene. J was trimmed by 5 bases and V by 4 bases; bases with no gene match: 0. CDR3 size: 14 residues. CDR3 in DNA: TGTGCCAGCAGCTGGACTAGCGGGGACAATGAGCAGTTCTTC. Translation: CASSWTSGDNEQFF.

This clone was counted between two and nine times. This chain links TRBV2 with TRBJ2-1; D not certain. CDR1 and CDR2 (germline): SNHLY, FYNNEI. This CDR3 is 13 amino acids long. V gave up 1 base and J gave up 6 bases, with 7 bases separating them. CDR3 DNA: TGTGCCAGCAGTGAAGGTCAGGTCAATGAGCAGTTCTTC. Amino acids: CASSEGQVNEQFF.

The CDR3 protein is CASSLESQGRGRYTF. CDR3 nucleotides: TGTGCCAGCAGCTTAGAATCCCAAGGGCGAGGGCGCTACACCTTC. The rearrangement uses TRBV7-9 and TRBJ1-2; no clear D. Germline CDR1 is SEHNR and CDR2 is FQNEAQ (reference sequence). The CDR3 is made up of 15 amino acids. Trimming stripped 1 base from V and 9 bases from J, with 18 bases between. Full variable domain (rest looked up from reference TRBV7-9 and TRBJ1-2): DTGVSQNPRHKITKRGQNVTFRCDPISEHNRLYWYRQTLGQGPEFLTYFQNEAQLEKSRLLSDRFSAERPKGSFSTLEIQRTEQGDSAMYLCASSLESQGRGRYTFGSGTRLTVV.

The rearrangement uses TRBV28 and TRBJ2-7; 7 bases are a match to TRBD1. Germline V gene lookup returns CDR1 MDHEN and CDR2 SYDVKM. J lost 6 bases, V lost 5 bases, and 10 bases had no gene match. The CDR3 spans 14 residues. The CDR3, as DNA: TGTGCCAGCAGTCGGCGACAGGGTTTAGGCGAGCAGTACTTC. Amino acid sequence: CASSRRQGLGEQYF. Full variable domain (outside the CDR3, taken from reference TRBV28 and TRBJ2-7): DVKVTQSSRYLVKRTGEKVFLECVQDMDHENMFWYRQDPGLGLRLIYFSYDVKMKEKGDIPEGYSVSREKKERFSLILESASTNQTSMYLCASSRRQGLGEQYFGPGTRLTVT.

Remarks on this clone: Other DNA sequences in the sample encode the same CDR3. The chain links TRBV24-1 to TRBJ1-2; D remains unclear. Germline loops: CDR1 KGHDR, CDR2 SFDVKD. The CDR3 sequence is 13 residues long. The ends were cut back, 5 bases at V and 0 bases at J, with 6 bases in the middle. The CDR3 sequence is CATSGGANYGYTF. The DNA of the CDR3 is TGTGCCACCAGTGGCGGGGCTAACTATGGCTACACCTTC.

The chain joins TRBV3-1 (or the pseudogene TRBV3-2) to TRBJ2-7; D may be TRBD2 (6 bases). V gave up 0 bases and J gave up 1 base, with 10 bases separating them. Looked up from germline, CDR1 is LGHDT and CDR2 is YNNKEL (reference sequence). This CDR3 has 15 amino acids. The CDR3 coding sequence is TGTGCCAGCAGCCAAGATCTTAGCGGATCCTACGAGCAGTACTTC. Translating it yields CASSQDLSGSYEQYF.

This chain connects TRBV2 to TRBJ2-1; tentative D call: TRBD2 (5 bases). Germline V CDR1 and CDR2: SNHLY, FYNNEI. V lost 1 base and J 7 bases, leaving 5 bases between the germline ends. The CDR3 is 12 residues long. CDR3 loop: CASSEGENEQFF. CDR3 coding DNA: TGTGCCAGCAGTGAAGGGGAGAATGAGCAGTTCTTC.

This sequence joins TRBV2 and TRBJ2-1, with D perhaps matching TRBD1 (6 bases). Germline V gene data show CDR1 as SNHLY and CDR2 as FYNNEI. This CDR3 comprises 17 residues. Trimming pared 1 base from V and 6 bases from J, leaving 19 bases between. CDR3 in DNA: TGTGCCAGCAGTGAAGGTTTCGGGTCGAGAGGGGGCAATGAGCAGTTCTTC. Translated: CASSEGFGSRGGNEQFF. The complete variable domain, with remaining parts taken from reference TRBV2 and TRBJ2-1, reads EPEVTQTPSHQVTQMGQEVILRCVPISNHLYFYWYRQILGQKVEFLVSFYNNEISEKSEIFDDQFSVERPDGSNFTLKIRSTKLEDSAMYFCASSEGFGSRGGNEQFFGPGTRLTVL.

This clone was counted once. V and J are TRBV7-9 and TRBJ1-5; possibly TRBD1 for D (6 bases). This CDR3 region has 15 residues. Germline values: CDR1 SEHNR, CDR2 FQNEAQ (reference sequence). The V end lost 5 bases, the J end lost 4 bases, and 15 bases lay between the germline ends. CDR3 bases: TGTGCCAGCAGCCCCCAGGGGTTAGAGAATCAGCCCCAGCATTTT. The encoded protein is CASSPQGLENQPQHF.

The rearrangement uses TRBV6-6 and TRBJ1-1, with no clear D. V was pared by 7 bases and J by 3 bases, with 9 bases between. The CDR3 extends over 12 amino acids. CDR1 is MNHNY and CDR2 is SVGAGI in the germline V gene (reference sequence). The CDR3 is CASTPRDTEAFF. CDR3 nucleotide sequence: TGTGCCAGCACCCCCCGGGACACTGAAGCTTTCTTT.

The rearrangement uses TRBV18 and TRBJ2-2; possibly TRBD1 for D (6 bases). Germline values: CDR1 KGHSH, CDR2 LQKENI. CDR3 length: 15 residues. Trimming took 6 bases from V and 1 from J, leaving 12 bases between them. The DNA of the CDR3 is TGTGCCAGCTCGAGTATACAGGGGAACACCGGGGAGCTGTTTTTT. Encoded protein: CASSSIQGNTGELFF. The whole variable domain, filled in from reference TRBV18 and TRBJ2-2, reads NAGVMQNPRHLVRRRGQEARLRCSPMKGHSHVYWYRQLPEEGLKFMVYLQKENIIDESGMPKERFSAEFPKEGPSILRIQQVVRGDSAAYFCASSSIQGNTGELFFGEGSRLTVL.